These T cell receptor beta chains were read from a single sample in a study of cytomegalovirus exposure and HLA in healthy donors. Method: immunoSEQ multiplex PCR; TCRdb's copy keeps in-frame clones and lacks some. The data contain about 130,000 clones, 65% to 75% of them seen just once; the ten biggest clones take up 6.6%. Material for sequencing was PBMCs. Source of these receptors: a man aged 40-50 years in good health and CMV-seropositive. The CDR3 runs from the conserved cysteine through the conserved F or W. A D gene is named only where the DNA matches it firmly. Clone size is shown for a subset of rows, as once, few, many or a class of expanded clone.

clone_size	j_call	d_call	v_call	cdr3_aa	cdr3_nt
NA	TRBJ2-3	TRBD1	TRBV4-1	CASSEDPGQGSPDTQYF	TGCGCCAGCAGCGAAGATCCGGGACAGGGCAGCCCAGATACGCAGTATTTT
NA	TRBJ2-3	NA	TRBV5-1	CASSLDGPRQGTQYF	TGCGCCAGCAGCTTGGACGGTCCCCGCCAGGGCACGCAGTATTTT
NA	TRBJ1-2	NA	TRBV7-2	CASSFLRTSNYGYTF	TGTGCCAGCAGCTTCCTACGGACTTCTAACTATGGCTACACCTTC
NA	TRBJ2-7	NA	TRBV6-1	CASSVRETIYEQYF	TGTGCCAGCAGTGTTAGGGAGACTATCTACGAGCAGTACTTC
NA	TRBJ1-4	TRBD1	TRBV13	CASSTRQGSNEKLFF	TGTGCCAGCAGCACGCGACAGGGTTCTAATGAAAAACTGTTTTTT
NA	TRBJ1-2	TRBD1	TRBV4-2	CASSQDVEVRDRQLPNYGYTF	TGTGCCAGCAGCCAAGATGTTGAAGTTCGGGACAGACAATTACCTAACTATGGCTACACCTTC
NA	TRBJ1-2	NA	TRBV6-1	CASRTDGPWGYTF	TGTGCCAGCAGAACAGACGGTCCATGGGGCTACACCTTC
NA	TRBJ2-1	TRBD2	TRBV19	CASSMWTSFDNEQFF	TGTGCCAGTAGTATGTGGACTAGCTTCGACAATGAGCAGTTCTTC
NA	TRBJ2-7	NA	TRBV6-5	CASSYSMDSSPYEQYF	TGTGCCAGCAGTTACTCGATGGACAGCAGTCCCTACGAGCAGTACTTC
once	TRBJ2-1	TRBD2	TRBV11-2	CASSPGQAGGTYNEQFF	TGTGCCAGCAGCCCCGGCCAAGCGGGAGGCACCTACAATGAGCAGTTCTTC
NA	TRBJ2-7	TRBD1	TRBV28	CASSGQGTGYYEQYF	TGTGCCAGCAGTGGTCAGGGGACAGGGTACTACGAGCAGTACTTC
NA	TRBJ2-7	TRBD2	TRBV28	CASSFAGAVSYEQYF	TGTGCCAGCAGTTTTGCGGGAGCGGTCTCCTACGAGCAGTACTTC
NA	TRBJ2-7	NA	TRBV4-1	CASSRQFPSYEQYF	TGCGCCAGCAGCCGACAGTTTCCGTCCTACGAGCAGTACTTC
NA	TRBJ1-5	NA	TRBV19	CASSRQGPFEPQHF	TGTGCCAGTAGTAGGCAGGGCCCATTTGAGCCCCAGCATTTT
NA	TRBJ2-1	NA	TRBV10-3	CAISESGPPGQFF	TGTGCCATCAGTGAGTCGGGGCCTCCGGGTCAGTTCTTC
NA	TRBJ1-3	TRBD1	TRBV13	CASSLGGTGGPVNTIYF	TGTGCCAGCAGCTTAGGGGGGACAGGGGGTCCTGTAAACACCATATATTTT
NA	TRBJ2-3	TRBD2	TRBV2	CAVNKREPTDTQYF	TGTGCCGTAAACAAGCGGGAGCCGACAGATACGCAGTATTTT
once	TRBJ1-4	NA	TRBV7-9	CASSLDTDEKLFF	TGTGCCAGCAGCCTAGACACAGATGAAAAACTGTTTTTT
NA	TRBJ1-1	NA	TRBV30	CAWSVRGDPWSTEAFF	TGTGCCTGGAGTGTACGTGGAGACCCATGGAGCACTGAAGCTTTCTTT
NA	TRBJ2-5	NA	TRBV10-1	CATRPGLIGEQYF	TGCGCCACCCGGCCCGGACTTATAGGTGAGCAGTACTTC
NA	TRBJ2-7	NA	TRBV6-1	CAVPGSQPAYEQYF	TGTGCCGTCCCAGGGTCCCAACCAGCCTACGAGCAGTACTTC
NA	TRBJ2-1	NA	TRBV11-3	CASSLDRSPRSEQFF	TGTGCCAGCAGCTTAGATAGGTCCCCACGGAGTGAGCAGTTCTTC
once	TRBJ1-2	TRBD1	TRBV27	CASSLRDRNYGYTF	TGTGCCAGCAGTTTAAGGGACAGAAACTATGGCTACACCTTC
once	TRBJ1-3	NA	TRBV5-1	CASSIGPRSGNTIYF	TGCGCCAGCAGTATCGGTCCGCGCTCTGGAAACACCATATATTTT
NA	TRBJ2-2	TRBD1	TRBV19	CASSRAGGLTGELFF	TGTGCCAGTAGTAGGGCAGGGGGCCTTACCGGGGAGCTGTTTTTT
NA	TRBJ2-7	NA	TRBV11-3	CASPLKRLRYEQYF	TGTGCCAGCCCTTTAAAAAGGTTGAGGTACGAGCAGTACTTC
NA	TRBJ1-6	NA	TRBV25-1	CASVGQRDSPLHF	TGTGCCAGCGTCGGACAGAGAGATTCACCCCTCCACTTT
few	TRBJ2-1	NA	TRBV30	CAWSTRGNEQFF	TGTGCCTGGAGTACAAGGGGGAATGAGCAGTTCTTC
NA	TRBJ1-3	NA	TRBV5-8	CASSLRGYANTIYF	TGTGCCAGCAGCTTGAGGGGATACGCCAACACCATATATTTT
NA	TRBJ2-5	NA	TRBV11-3	CASRPQPWGPKETQYF	TGTGCCAGCAGGCCTCAACCCTGGGGGCCGAAAGAGACCCAGTACTTC
NA	TRBJ1-5	NA	TRBV23-1	CASQEGGKRQPQHF	TGCGCCAGCCAGGAGGGAGGGAAGCGTCAGCCCCAGCATTTT
once	TRBJ1-1	NA	TRBV6-1	CASSDYRELIEAFF	TGTGCCAGCAGTGACTACAGGGAGCTGATAGAAGCTTTCTTT
few	TRBJ2-3	TRBD2	TRBV5-4	CASSRASGDTDTQYF	TGTGCCAGCAGCCGAGCTAGCGGGGACACAGATACGCAGTATTTT